Shown below are 25 T cell receptor beta chains from a single sample sequenced in a study of T-cell memory formation after mild COVID-19. TCRdb recomputed calls from the 5' RACE reads with MiXCR, one row per CDR3 protein. The top ten hold 21% of the sample, which has about 320,000 distinct CDR3 sequences, 14% seen once. The sample consisted of PBMCs or a T cell subset sorted from them (not recorded which). The receptors derive from a man between 18 and 35 years old who had mild COVID-19 (a few samples of this study predate the infection). Cell type and time point are not known.

This clonotype was picked up a small number of times. The chain carries TRBV10-3 and TRBJ1-1, with 7 nucleotides matching TRBD1. V dropped 4 bases and J dropped 5; count of bases not matched to a gene: 7. This CDR3 region has 14 residues. In germline, CDR1 is ENHRY, CDR2 SYGVKD. CDR3 bases: TGTGCCATCAGTGGGACAGGATACGGAACTGAAGCTTTCTTT. Encoded protein: CAISGTGYGTEAFF.

This clonotype showed up just a few times. This rearrangement joins TRBV6-5 to TRBJ2-1; D possibly corresponds to TRBD2 (5 bases). CDR1 is MNHEY, CDR2 SVGAGI, per germline. V was pared by 0 bases and J by 6 bases, with 12 bases between. CDR3 length: 15 residues. The CDR3 protein is CASSYSRLSLNEQFF. The CDR3 region has the DNA TGTGCCAGCAGTTACTCGAGACTAAGCCTCAATGAGCAGTTCTTC.

This chain joins TRBV27 and TRBJ1-5; D gene ambiguous. Germline values: CDR1 MNHEY, CDR2 SMNVEV (reference sequence). This CDR3 comprises 15 residues. V shed 3 bases and J shed 3 bases, with 12 bases lying between them. CDR3 sequence: CASSLVYRANQPQHF. The DNA of the CDR3 is TGTGCCAGCAGTTTGGTCTATCGTGCCAATCAGCCCCAGCATTTT.

This clonotype was picked up many times. V is TRBV5-4 and J is TRBJ2-3; TRBD2 matches at 11 bases. The CDR3 contains 15 residues. V was pared by 6 bases and J by 2 bases, with 5 bases of the junction left unmatched. Germline CDR1 and CDR2: SGHNT and YYREEE (reference sequence). The CDR3 nucleotides are TGTGCCAGCAAACTAGCGGGGGCTGACACAGATACGCAGTATTTT. Its translation: CASKLAGADTDTQYF.

J is TRBJ2-1 and V is TRBV9, with unresolved D. The CDR3 extends over 14 amino acids. CDR1 and CDR2 from the germline V gene are SGDLS and YYNGEE. Trimming cost V 0 bases and J 8 bases, with 12 bases left between them. CDR3 DNA sequence: TGTGCCAGCAGCGTAGAGTGGGGTACCGATGAGCAGTTCTTC. Translating it yields CASSVEWGTDEQFF. The whole variable domain, remainder taken from reference TRBV9 and TRBJ2-1, is DSGVTQTPKHLITATGQRVTLRCSPRSGDLSVYWYQQSLDQGLQFLIQYYNGEERAKGNILERFSAQQFPDLHSELNLSSLELGDSALYFCASSVEWGTDEQFFGPGTRLTVL.

The J gene is TRBJ2-6, the V gene TRBV7-2; unclear D gene. V was trimmed by 5 bases and J by 2 bases, leaving 10 bases between them. The CDR3 covers 15 residues. Germline CDR1 and CDR2: SGHTA and FQGNSA. The CDR3 loop reads CASSREVAGANVLTF. DNA for the CDR3: TGTGCCAGCAGCCGCGAGGTGGCTGGGGCCAACGTCCTGACTTTC.

This clonotype was observed a handful of times. The CDR3 is CASSSAGASTDTQYF. CDR3 sequence (DNA): TGTGCCAGCAGTTCAGCGGGGGCGAGCACAGATACGCAGTATTTT. J is TRBJ2-3 and V is TRBV6-6; 8 bases are a match to TRBD2. CDR3 size: 15 residues. The germline V gene has CDR1 MNHNY and CDR2 SVGAGI (reference sequence). The V and J ends lost 4 bases and 0 bases, in that order; junction bases with no gene match: 3.

V gene TRBV7-2 combines with J gene TRBJ2-2; 7 bases are a match to TRBD1. Germline CDR1 is SGHTA and CDR2 is FQGNSA. The CDR3 extends over 14 amino acids. Trimming took 3 bases from V and 6 from J; bases not matched to a gene: 4. In DNA, the CDR3 is TGTGCCAGCAGCTTTGGAGACAGGGCCGGGGAGCTGTTTTTT. As protein: CASSFGDRAGELFF.

This clonotype was counted a few times. This rearrangement joins TRBV28 to TRBJ2-5; D ambiguous. V was trimmed by 6 bases and J by 3 bases, leaving 11 bases between them. This CDR3 spans 13 amino acids. Germline CDR1 and CDR2: MDHEN and SYDVKM. Here the CDR3 DNA reads TGTGCCAGCAGACGAAGAACGGAAGAGACCCAGTACTTC. Its translation is CASRRRTEETQYF.

The genes are TRBV12-3 or TRBV12-4 and TRBJ2-7; no reliable D call. The V end lost 6 bases, the J end lost 0 bases, and 18 bases lay between the germline ends. This CDR3 is 16 amino acids long. The CDR3: CASRETSGYRSYEQYF. CDR3 nucleotide sequence: TGTGCCAGCAGAGAGACTTCAGGATACCGCTCCTACGAGCAGTACTTC.

The table lists this clonotype with a few counts. V is TRBV12-3 or TRBV12-4 and J is TRBJ2-4; D possibly matches TRBD1 or TRBD2 (6 bases each). The CDR3 is 20 residues long. Between the trimmed V and J ends, which lost 0 bases and 0 bases, there was a span of 21 bases. The CDR3 DNA reads TGTGCCAGCAGTTTAGCGGGTCGGGGGCTTAGATTCCTAGCCAAAAACATTCAGTACTTC. Protein product: CASSLAGRGLRFLAKNIQYF.

This clonotype has ten or more counts. The chain is built from TRBV7-2 and TRBJ2-1; 8 positions match TRBD2. V shed 0 bases, J shed 3 bases, and the junction held 1 base outside the gene matches. Germline V lookup: CDR1 SGHTA, CDR2 FQGNSA. This CDR3 is built from 15 residues. This chain's CDR3 is CASSLASGIYNEQFF. The CDR3 DNA reads as TGTGCCAGCAGCTTAGCTAGCGGGATCTACAATGAGCAGTTCTTC.

This clonotype was recorded a few times. This chain links TRBV6-4 with TRBJ2-7; a weak D match, TRBD2 (6 bases). CDR3 length: 15 residues. CDR1 is MRHNA and CDR2 is SNTAGT in the germline V gene. V lost 7 bases to trimming and J lost 0 bases, with 16 bases between them. This chain's CDR3 is CASTARRDHSYEQYV. The CDR3 DNA follows: TGTGCCAGCACCGCCCGGCGGGATCACTCCTACGAGCAGTACGTC.

The chain links TRBV4-3 to TRBJ2-1; 10 nucleotides agree with TRBD2. From germline, CDR1 is LGHNA and CDR2 YSLEER. CDR3 length equals 18 residues. V shed 5 bases, J shed 0 bases, and the junction held 10 bases outside the gene matches. CDR3 region: CASSAEASGSYSYNEQFF. Written as DNA, the CDR3 is TGCGCCAGCAGCGCGGAGGCTAGCGGGAGCTACTCCTACAATGAGCAGTTCTTC.

This chain links TRBV6-5 with TRBJ2-5; no firm D call. The CDR3 is 14 residues long. Between the trimmed V and J ends, which lost 0 bases and 1 base, there was a span of 6 bases. Looked up from germline, CDR1 is MNHEY and CDR2 is SVGAGI. The DNA of the CDR3 is TGTGCCAGCAGTTACTCCAGCCCCCAAGAGACCCAGTACTTC. Residues: CASSYSSPQETQYF.

This clonotype was detected a few times. This chain joins TRBV4-1 and TRBJ1-2; perhaps TRBD1 as D (6 bases). V was cut by 0 bases and J by 5 bases, with 13 bases left in between. CDR1 and CDR2 from the germline V gene are MGHRA and YSYEKL. The CDR3 sequence is 15 residues long. CDR3 region: CASSQDLQGRYGYTF. CDR3 nucleotide sequence: TGCGCCAGCAGCCAAGATCTCCAGGGGCGTTATGGCTACACCTTC.

The V gene is TRBV5-1, the J gene TRBJ1-6, with unresolved D. The germline V gene encodes CDR1 SGHRS and CDR2 YFSETQ. The CDR3 covers 15 residues. Deletions cut 1 base from V and 9 bases from J, with 14 bases between. The CDR3 nucleotides read TGCGCCAGCAGCTTGAATGGGCCACCCAGTTCACCCCTCCACTTT. Translated, it gives CASSLNGPPSSPLHF.

The V and J genes are TRBV5-5 and TRBJ2-7; 10 positions agree with TRBD1. Germline V CDR1 and CDR2: SGHKS, YYEKEE (reference sequence). V shed 5 bases, J shed 5 bases, and the junction held 10 bases outside the gene matches. This CDR3 has 15 amino acids. CDR3 coding DNA: TGTGCCAGCAGAGCAGCCGGGACAGGGGACAACGAGCAGTACTTC. It encodes CASRAAGTGDNEQYF. The full variable domain, with the rest looked up from reference TRBV5-5 and TRBJ2-7, is DAGVTQSPTHLIKTRGQQVTLRCSPISGHKSVSWYQQVLGQGPQFIFQYYEKEERGRGNFPDRFSARQFPNYSSELNVNALLLGDSALYLCASRAAGTGDNEQYFGPGTRLTVT.

CDR3 sequence (DNA): TGTGCCAGCAGCTTCACTAGCGGGGACCCCACAGATACGCAGTATTTT. Its translation: CASSFTSGDPTDTQYF. The chain joins TRBV7-9 to TRBJ2-3; 10 nucleotides line up with TRBD2. V shed 3 bases, J shed 2 bases, and the junction held 5 bases outside the gene matches. The CDR3 spans 16 residues. The germline V gene has CDR1 SEHNR and CDR2 FQNEAQ (reference sequence).

This clonotype was picked up a small number of times. The V and J genes are TRBV6-1 and TRBJ1-6; a possible D gene is TRBD1 (5 bases). Trimming stripped 0 bases from V and 3 bases from J, with 9 bases between. This CDR3 has 16 residues. The V gene's germline CDR1 is MNHNS and CDR2 SASEGT. The DNA of the CDR3 is TGTGCCAGCAGTGAAGCGCTCAGGGTCTATAATTCACCCCTCCACTTT. Protein product: CASSEALRVYNSPLHF.

The CDR3 DNA sequence: TGTGCCAGCAGTTACTATGGGGGGATGAACACTGAAGCTTTCTTT. This sequence encodes CASSYYGGMNTEAFF. This rearrangement joins TRBV6-5 to TRBJ1-1; maybe TRBD1 (5 bases). Per the germline V gene, CDR1 is MNHEY and CDR2 is SVGAGI. V was shortened by 1 base and J by 0 bases, with 9 bases between the two germline ends. This CDR3 is 15 amino acids long.

This clonotype was found a few times. The chain has TRBV4-1 and TRBJ2-4; D gene ambiguous. Germline V lookup: CDR1 MGHRA, CDR2 YSYEKL. V shed 0 bases and J shed 0 bases, with 9 bases lying between them. CDR3 size: 16 residues. The CDR3 DNA reads TGCGCCAGCAGCCAAGATATTCTAATAGCCAAAAACATTCAGTACTTC. It yields the protein CASSQDILIAKNIQYF.

This clonotype was counted only a few times. J is TRBJ1-1 and V is TRBV5-1; perhaps TRBD1 as D (5 bases). The CDR3 consists of 13 residues. Germline lookup yields CDR1 SGHRS and CDR2 YFSETQ. Trimming cost V 5 bases and J 5 bases, with 13 bases left between them. The CDR3 is CASSIWGRTEAFF. For the CDR3, the DNA is TGCGCCAGCAGTATCTGGGGGAGAACTGAAGCTTTCTTT.

This clonotype appeared a few times. The chain employs TRBV7-2 and TRBJ2-5; either TRBD1 or TRBD2 may supply D (5 bases each). The CDR3 runs to 16 residues. Trimming stripped 3 bases from V and 1 base from J, with 15 bases between. From germline, CDR1 is SGHTA and CDR2 FQGNSA. The CDR3 is CASSFELGTGQETQYF. In DNA form, the CDR3 reads TGTGCCAGCAGCTTCGAATTAGGGACGGGCCAAGAGACCCAGTACTTC. The full variable domain, in which reference TRBV7-2 and TRBJ2-5 provide the parts outside the CDR3, is GAGVSQSPSNKVTEKGKDVELRCDPISGHTALYWYRQSLGQGLEFLIYFQGNSAPDKSGLPSDRFSAERTGGSVSTLTIQRTQQEDSAVYLCASSFELGTGQETQYFGPGTRLLVL.

A few counts support this clonotype. The CDR3 sequence: CASSAGTRITGELFF. The CDR3 region has the DNA TGTGCCAGCAGCGCCGGGACTAGGATTACCGGGGAGCTGTTTTTT. The chain links TRBV3-1 to TRBJ2-2, with 8 nucleotides matching TRBD2. V gave up 5 bases and J gave up 5 bases; unmatched junction bases: 7. The CDR3 sequence is 15 residues long. From germline, CDR1 is LGHDT and CDR2 YNNKEL (reference sequence).